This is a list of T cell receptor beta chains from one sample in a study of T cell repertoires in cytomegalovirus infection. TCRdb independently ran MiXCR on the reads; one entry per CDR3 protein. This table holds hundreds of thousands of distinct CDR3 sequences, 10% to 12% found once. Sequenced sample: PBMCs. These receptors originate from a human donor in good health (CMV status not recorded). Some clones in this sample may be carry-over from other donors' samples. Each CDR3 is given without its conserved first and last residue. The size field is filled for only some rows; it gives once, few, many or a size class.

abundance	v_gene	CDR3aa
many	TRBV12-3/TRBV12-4	ASNRQSDQPQH
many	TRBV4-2	ASSQAVGQLLYEQY
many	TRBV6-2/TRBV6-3	ASSLGPLGSYEQY
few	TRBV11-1	ASSLVGRGRTEAF
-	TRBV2	ASSDGPESPLH
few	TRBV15	ATSRGAGRGDYGYT
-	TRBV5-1	ASTEGILNEQF
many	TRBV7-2	ASSARPRTVLGPQH
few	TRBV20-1	SARVDRWGSGADTQY
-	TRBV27	ASSRRGVSPLH
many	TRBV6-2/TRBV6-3	ASSYSSGRFEETQY
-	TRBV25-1	ASSGMVTSGSYEQY
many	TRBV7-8	ASSPRAGMNYGYT
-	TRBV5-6	ASRLTDNTEAF
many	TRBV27	ASSLFHRKGAILNTQY
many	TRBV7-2	ASSLTSGVTGELF
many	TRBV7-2	ASGPQGPEF